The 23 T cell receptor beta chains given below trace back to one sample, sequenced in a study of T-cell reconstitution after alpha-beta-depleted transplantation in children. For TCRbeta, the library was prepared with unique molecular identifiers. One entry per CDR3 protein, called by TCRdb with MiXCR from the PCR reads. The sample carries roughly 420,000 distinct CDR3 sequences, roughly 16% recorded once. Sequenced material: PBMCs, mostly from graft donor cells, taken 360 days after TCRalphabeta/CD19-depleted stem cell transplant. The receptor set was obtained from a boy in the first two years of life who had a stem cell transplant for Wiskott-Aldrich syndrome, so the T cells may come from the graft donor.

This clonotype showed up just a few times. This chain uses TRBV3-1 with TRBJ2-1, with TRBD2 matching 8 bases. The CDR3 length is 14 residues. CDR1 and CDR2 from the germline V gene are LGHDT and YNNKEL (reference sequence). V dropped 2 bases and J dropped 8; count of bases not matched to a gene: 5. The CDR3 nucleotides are TGTGCCAGCAGCCAATCCGGGGGGGCGTATGAGCAGTTCTTC. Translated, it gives CASSQSGGAYEQFF.

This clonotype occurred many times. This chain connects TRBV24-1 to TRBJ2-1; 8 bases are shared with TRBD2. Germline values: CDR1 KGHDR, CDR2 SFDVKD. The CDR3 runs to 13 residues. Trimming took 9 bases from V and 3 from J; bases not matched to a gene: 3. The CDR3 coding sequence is TGTGCCACCGGGACTAGTCTCTACAATGAGCAGTTCTTC. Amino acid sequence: CATGTSLYNEQFF.

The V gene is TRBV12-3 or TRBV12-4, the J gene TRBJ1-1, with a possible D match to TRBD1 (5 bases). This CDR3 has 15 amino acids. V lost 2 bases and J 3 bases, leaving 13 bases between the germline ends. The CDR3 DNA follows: TGTGCCAGCAGTTTATTTCAGGGTAGGGACACTGAAGCTTTCTTT. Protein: CASSLFQGRDTEAFF.

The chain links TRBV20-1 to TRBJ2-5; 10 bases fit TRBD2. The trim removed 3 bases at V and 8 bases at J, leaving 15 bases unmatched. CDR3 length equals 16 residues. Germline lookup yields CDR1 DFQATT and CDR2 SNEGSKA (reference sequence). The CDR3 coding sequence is TGCAGTGCTAGTATTTCGAAGAAGCGGGGGGGCCGAACCCAGTACTTC. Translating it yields CSASISKKRGGRTQYF.

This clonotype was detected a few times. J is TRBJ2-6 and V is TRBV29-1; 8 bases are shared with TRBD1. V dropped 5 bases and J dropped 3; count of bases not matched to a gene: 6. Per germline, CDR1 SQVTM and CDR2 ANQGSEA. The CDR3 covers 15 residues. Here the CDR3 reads CSVLQGADGANVLTF. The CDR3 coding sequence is TGCAGCGTTCTTCAGGGGGCCGATGGGGCCAACGTCCTGACTTTC.

CDR3 nucleotide sequence: TGTGCCAGCAGTCGGGCCGACAGGAGGGTCGGATACGAGCAGTACTTC. The encoded protein is CASSRADRRVGYEQYF. The chain is built from TRBV6-1 and TRBJ2-7, with D possibly being TRBD1 or TRBD2 (6 bases each). The V gene lost 5 bases and the J gene lost 4 bases, with 21 bases spanning the gap. The CDR3 is made up of 16 amino acids. From germline, CDR1 is MNHNS and CDR2 SASEGT.

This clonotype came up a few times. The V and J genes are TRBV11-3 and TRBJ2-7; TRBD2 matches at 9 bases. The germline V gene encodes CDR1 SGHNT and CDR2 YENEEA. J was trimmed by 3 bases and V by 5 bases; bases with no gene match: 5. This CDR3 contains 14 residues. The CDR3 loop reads CASSISGSLYEQYF. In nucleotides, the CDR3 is TGTGCCAGCAGCATTAGCGGGAGCCTCTACGAGCAGTACTTC. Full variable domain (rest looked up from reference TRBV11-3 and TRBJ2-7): EAGVVQSPRYKIIEKKQPVAFWCNPISGHNTLYWYLQNLGQGPELLIRYENEEAVDDSQLPKDRFSAERLKGVDSTLKIQPAELGDSAVYLCASSISGSLYEQYFGPGTRLTVT.

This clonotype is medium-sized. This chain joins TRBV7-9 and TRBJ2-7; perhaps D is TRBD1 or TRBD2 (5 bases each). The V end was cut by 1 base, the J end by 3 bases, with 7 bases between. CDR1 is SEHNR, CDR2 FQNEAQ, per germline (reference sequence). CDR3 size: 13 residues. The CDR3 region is CASSLGGFYEQYF. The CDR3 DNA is TGTGCCAGCAGCTTAGGGGGGTTCTACGAGCAGTACTTC.

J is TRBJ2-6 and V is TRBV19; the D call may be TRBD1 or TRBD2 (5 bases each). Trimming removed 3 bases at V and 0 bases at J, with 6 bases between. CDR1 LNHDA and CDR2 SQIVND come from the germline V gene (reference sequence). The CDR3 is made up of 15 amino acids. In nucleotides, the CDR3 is TGTGCCAGTAGTATTGGGACCTCTGGGGCCAACGTCCTGACTTTC. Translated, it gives CASSIGTSGANVLTF.

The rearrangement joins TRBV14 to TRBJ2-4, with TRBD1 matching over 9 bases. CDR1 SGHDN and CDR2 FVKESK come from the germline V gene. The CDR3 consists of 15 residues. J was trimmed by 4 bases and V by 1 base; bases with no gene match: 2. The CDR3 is CASSQGGTGKNIQYF. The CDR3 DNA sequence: TGTGCCAGCAGCCAAGGAGGGACAGGGAAAAACATTCAGTACTTC.

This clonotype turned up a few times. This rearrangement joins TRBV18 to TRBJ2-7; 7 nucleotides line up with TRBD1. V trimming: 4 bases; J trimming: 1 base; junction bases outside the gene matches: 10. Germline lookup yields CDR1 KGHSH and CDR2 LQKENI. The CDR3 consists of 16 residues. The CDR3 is CASSRLRDSVSYEQYF. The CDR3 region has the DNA TGTGCCAGCTCACGACTCCGGGACAGCGTTTCCTACGAGCAGTACTTC. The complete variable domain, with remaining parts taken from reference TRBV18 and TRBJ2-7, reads NAGVMQNPRHLVRRRGQEARLRCSPMKGHSHVYWYRQLPEEGLKFMVYLQKENIIDESGMPKERFSAEFPKEGPSILRIQQVVRGDSAAYFCASSRLRDSVSYEQYFGPGTRLTVT.

The CDR3 DNA follows: TGTGCCAGCAGCTTAGAGGCTAGCGGGAGTCTCTACGAGCAGTACTTC. Its protein is CASSLEASGSLYEQYF. The chain carries TRBV7-8 and TRBJ2-7, with 10 nucleotides matching TRBD2. J was trimmed by 3 bases and V by 1 base; bases with no gene match: 6. Germline V gene data show CDR1 as SGHVS and CDR2 as FQNEAQ. This CDR3 has 16 residues.

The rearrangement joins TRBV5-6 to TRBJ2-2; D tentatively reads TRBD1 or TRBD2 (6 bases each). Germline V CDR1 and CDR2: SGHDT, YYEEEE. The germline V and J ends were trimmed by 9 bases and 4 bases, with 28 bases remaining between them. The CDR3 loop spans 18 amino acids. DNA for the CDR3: TGTGCCATGAGCCCCGGGTTATCGGGGGCTCTGCCCACCGGGGAGCTGTTTTTT. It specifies CAMSPGLSGALPTGELFF. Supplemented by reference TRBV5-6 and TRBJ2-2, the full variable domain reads DAGVTQSPTHLIKTRGQQVTLRCSPKSGHDTVSWYQQALGQGPQFIFQYYEEEERQRGNFPDRFSGHQFPNYSSELNVNALLLGDSALYLCAMSPGLSGALPTGELFFGEGSRLTVL.

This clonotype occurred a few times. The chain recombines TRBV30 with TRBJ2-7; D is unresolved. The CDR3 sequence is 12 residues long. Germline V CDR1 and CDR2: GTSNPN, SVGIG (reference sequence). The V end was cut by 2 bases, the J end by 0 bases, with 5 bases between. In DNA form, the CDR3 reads TGTGCCTGGAGTTACGCCTCCTACGAGCAGTACTTC. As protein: CAWSYASYEQYF.

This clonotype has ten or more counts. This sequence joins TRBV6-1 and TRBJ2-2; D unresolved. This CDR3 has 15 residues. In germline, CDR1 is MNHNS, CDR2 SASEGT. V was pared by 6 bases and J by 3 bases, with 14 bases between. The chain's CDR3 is CASRPLRRYTGELFF. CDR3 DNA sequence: TGTGCCAGCAGACCCCTACGGCGCTACACCGGGGAGCTGTTTTTT.

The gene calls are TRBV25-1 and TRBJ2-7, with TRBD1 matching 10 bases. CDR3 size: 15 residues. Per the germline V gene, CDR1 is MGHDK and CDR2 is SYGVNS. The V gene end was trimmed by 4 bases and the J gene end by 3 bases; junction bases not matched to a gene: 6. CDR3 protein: CASSGPGTGVYEQYF. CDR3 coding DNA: TGTGCCAGCAGTGGCCCCGGGACAGGGGTCTACGAGCAGTACTTC.

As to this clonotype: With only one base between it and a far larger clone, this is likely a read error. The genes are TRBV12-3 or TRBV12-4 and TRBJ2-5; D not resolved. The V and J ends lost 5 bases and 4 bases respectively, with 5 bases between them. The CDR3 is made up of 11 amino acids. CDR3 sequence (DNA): TGTGCCAGCAGTATAAGAGAGACCCAGTACTTC. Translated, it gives CASSIRETQYF.

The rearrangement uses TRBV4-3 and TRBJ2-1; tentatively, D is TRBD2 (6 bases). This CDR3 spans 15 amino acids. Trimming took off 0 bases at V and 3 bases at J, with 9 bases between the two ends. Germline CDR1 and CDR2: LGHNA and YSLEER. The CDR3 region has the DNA TGCGCCAGCAGCCAAGATGAGGACTACTACAATGAGCAGTTCTTC. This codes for CASSQDEDYYNEQFF.

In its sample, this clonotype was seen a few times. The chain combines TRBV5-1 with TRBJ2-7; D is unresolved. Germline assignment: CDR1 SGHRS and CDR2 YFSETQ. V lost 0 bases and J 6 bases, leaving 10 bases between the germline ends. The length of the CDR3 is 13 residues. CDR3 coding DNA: TGCGCCAGCAGCTTGGTATCAGGCCTCGAGCAGTACTTC. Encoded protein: CASSLVSGLEQYF.

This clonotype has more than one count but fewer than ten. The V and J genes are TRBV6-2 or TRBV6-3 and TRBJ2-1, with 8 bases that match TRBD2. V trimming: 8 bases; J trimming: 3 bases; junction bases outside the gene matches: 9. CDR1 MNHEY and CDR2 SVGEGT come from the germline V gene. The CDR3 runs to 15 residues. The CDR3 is CASQEGLVIYNEQFF. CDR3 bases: TGTGCCAGCCAAGAGGGACTAGTCATCTACAATGAGCAGTTCTTC.

The CDR3 is CATSGTGMSSYNEQFF. DNA of the CDR3: TGTGCCACCAGTGGTACAGGGATGAGCTCCTACAATGAGCAGTTCTTC. The J gene is TRBJ2-1, the V gene TRBV24-1; TRBD1 might be the D (6 bases). Germline V CDR1 and CDR2: KGHDR, SFDVKD. This CDR3 is 16 amino acids long. Trimming took 5 bases from V and 0 from J, leaving 13 bases between them.

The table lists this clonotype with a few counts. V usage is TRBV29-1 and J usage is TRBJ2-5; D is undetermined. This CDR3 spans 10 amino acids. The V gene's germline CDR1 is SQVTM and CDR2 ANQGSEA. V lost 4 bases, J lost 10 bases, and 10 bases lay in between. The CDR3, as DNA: TGCAGCGTTGGGGCGCTAGTCCAGTACTTC. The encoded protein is CSVGALVQYF.

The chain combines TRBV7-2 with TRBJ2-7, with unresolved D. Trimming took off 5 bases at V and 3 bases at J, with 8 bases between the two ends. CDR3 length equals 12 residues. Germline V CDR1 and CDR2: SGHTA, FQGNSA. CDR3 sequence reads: CASSPVLYEQYF. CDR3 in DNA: TGTGCCAGCAGCCCCGTACTCTACGAGCAGTACTTC.